The clone carrying this T cell receptor beta chain was picked up a small number of times. Its antigen remains unknown. These data come from a study of beta chain features in type 1 diabetes. Study findings and constraints: In all four CD4+ subsets, TCRB CDR3 length was significantly, moderately reduced in type 1 diabetes. PCR might pick shorter templates more often, in the same way for patients and controls. Patients with type 1 diabetes showed fewer VDJ junction insertions and more deletions.

Reverse transcription of all isolated RNA meant that expressed TCRB transcripts were sequenced. Reads from naive, central memory and regulatory T cell samples averaged roughly 3.6 million. TCRdb's copy holds only in-frame clones and misses some; the assay was immunoSEQ multiplex PCR. The table shows 300,000 or so clones, with around 15% occurring only once. Researchers reported sorting CD4+ naive, central memory, regulatory and stem cell-like memory cells via CD45RO/CCR7/CD25/CD127/CD95/CD27. V gave up 8 bases and J gave up 2 bases; unmatched junction bases: 5. This CDR3 has 13 residues. Germline lookup yields CDR1 MDHEN and CDR2 SYDVKM.

Sequenced: naive CD4+ T cells from blood. The gene calls are TRBV28 and TRBJ2-7, with 8 bases fitting TRBD1. This TCR was sampled from a man younger than 40 with type 1 diabetes. CDR3 nucleotide sequence: TGTGCCAGCGGGACAGGTCCTCCCTACGAGCAGTACTTC. This gives the protein CASGTGPPYEQYF.